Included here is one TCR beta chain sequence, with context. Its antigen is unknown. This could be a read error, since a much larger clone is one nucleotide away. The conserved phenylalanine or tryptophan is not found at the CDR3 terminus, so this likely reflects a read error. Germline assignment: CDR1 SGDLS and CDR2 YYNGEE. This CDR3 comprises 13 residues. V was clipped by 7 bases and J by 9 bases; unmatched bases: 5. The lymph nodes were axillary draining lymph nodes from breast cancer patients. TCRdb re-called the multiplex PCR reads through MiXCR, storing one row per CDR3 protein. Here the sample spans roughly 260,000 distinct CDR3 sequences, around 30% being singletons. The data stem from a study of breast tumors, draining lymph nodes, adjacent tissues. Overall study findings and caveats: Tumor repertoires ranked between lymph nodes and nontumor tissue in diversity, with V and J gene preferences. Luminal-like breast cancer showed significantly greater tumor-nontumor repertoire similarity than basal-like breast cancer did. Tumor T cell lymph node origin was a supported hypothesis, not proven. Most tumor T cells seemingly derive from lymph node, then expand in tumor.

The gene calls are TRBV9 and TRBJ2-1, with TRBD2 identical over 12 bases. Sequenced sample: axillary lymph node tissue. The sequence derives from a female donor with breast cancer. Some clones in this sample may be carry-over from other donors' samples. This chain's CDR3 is CASGLAGGIEQFS. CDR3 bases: TGTGCCAGCGGGCTAGCGGGAGGGATTGAGCAGTTCTCC.